This paragraph covers one T cell receptor beta chain sequence. One junction end does not reproduce the germline sequence, and a read error may be involved. Produced via immunoSEQ multiplex PCR; TCRdb's table is partial and in-frame only. The sample includes around 300,000 clones, 80% to 90% of them seen just once. Germline V gene data show CDR1 as SGHAT and CDR2 as FQNNGV. The CDR3 totals 12 residues. The sample is drawn from a study of blood T cell repertoires in COVID-19. The chain employs TRBV11-2 and TRBJ1-1; D is uncertain. The sample taken for sequencing was PBMCs or T cells enriched from blood (not recorded which). This clonotype originated in a woman in her late teens or twenties who had recovered from COVID-19. The CDR3 DNA reads as TGTGCCAGCAGCTTGGGCAACGCTGACGCTTTCTTT. Protein product: CASSLGNADAFF.